The entry that follows covers one TCR beta chain sequence. This record comes from a study of blood T cell repertoires in COVID-19. Overall study context: Whether acute or convalescent, the COVID-19 samples came from the United States, Italy and Spain. T cells, B-cell-depleted T cells, or PBMCs provided the cDNA or gDNA that served as material.

Original methodology: Reference gene primer amplification gave nucleated cell count estimates. Profiled with immunoSEQ multiplex PCR; TCRdb holds only in-frame clones, not every one. V, J and clone size were drawn from that table, and D and trimming were deduced from the DNA. The table has 470,000 or so clones, approximately 83% seen once. Unmatched junction bases numbered 12, after V lost 5 bases and J lost 15 bases. The length of the CDR3 is 13 residues. Per the germline V gene, CDR1 is SGHTA and CDR2 is FQGTGA. The chain combines TRBV7-3 with TRBJ2-1, with 8 positions matching TRBD2. This clonotype was obtained from a human donor in a cohort sampled during active COVID-19. The material sequenced was peripheral blood. CDR3 sequence reads: CASSPSAGAGPFF. DNA for the CDR3: TGTGCCAGCAGCCCTTCAGCGGGAGCTGGTCCGTTCTTC.